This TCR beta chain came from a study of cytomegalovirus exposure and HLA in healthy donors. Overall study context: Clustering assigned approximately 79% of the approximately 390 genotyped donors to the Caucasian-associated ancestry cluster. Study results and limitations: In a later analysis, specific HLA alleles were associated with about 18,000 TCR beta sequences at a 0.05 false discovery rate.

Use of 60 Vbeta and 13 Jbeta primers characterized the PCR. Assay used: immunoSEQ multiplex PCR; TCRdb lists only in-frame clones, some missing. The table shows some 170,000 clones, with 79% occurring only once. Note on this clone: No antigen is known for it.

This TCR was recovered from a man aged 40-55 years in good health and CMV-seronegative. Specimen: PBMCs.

Written as DNA, the CDR3 is TGTGCTAGTGGTTTGCCGACGACAGGAAATCAGCCCCAGCATTTT. Amino acids: CASGLPTTGNQPQHF. J is TRBJ1-5 and V is TRBV12-5, with D possibly being TRBD1 (6 bases). The CDR3 is 15 amino acids. Germline V lookup: CDR1 LGHNT, CDR2 FRNRAP. V was pared by 2 bases and J by 4 bases, with 12 bases between.